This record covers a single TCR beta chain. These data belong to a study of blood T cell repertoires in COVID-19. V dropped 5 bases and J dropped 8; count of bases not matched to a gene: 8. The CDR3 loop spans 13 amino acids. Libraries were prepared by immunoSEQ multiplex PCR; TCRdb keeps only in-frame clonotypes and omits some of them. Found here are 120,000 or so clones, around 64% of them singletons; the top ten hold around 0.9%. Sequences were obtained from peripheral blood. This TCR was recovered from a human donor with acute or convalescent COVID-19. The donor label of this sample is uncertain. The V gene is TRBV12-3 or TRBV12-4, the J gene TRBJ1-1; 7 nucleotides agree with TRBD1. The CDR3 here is CASSRQGVGEAFF. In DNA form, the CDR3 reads TGTGCCAGCAGTCGGCAGGGGGTAGGGGAAGCTTTCTTT.